Below, 26 T cell receptor beta chains from the same sample are listed, as sequenced in a study of cytomegalovirus exposure and HLA in healthy donors. The protocol was immunoSEQ multiplex PCR, while the TCRdb copy is restricted to in-frame clones and leaves out a portion. The sample lists 100,000 to 150,000 clones, 95% to 96% occurring once. Sequencing input: PBMCs. Source of these receptors: a young man in good health and CMV-seronegative.

The chain is built from TRBV27 and TRBJ1-1; D remains ambiguous. CDR1 is MNHEY, CDR2 SMNVEV, per germline (reference sequence). Deletions cut 3 bases from V and 5 bases from J, with 10 bases between. The CDR3 spans 13 residues. CDR3 DNA sequence: TGTGCCAGCAGTTTGGGGAGGAGGACTGAAGCTTTCTTT. This translates into CASSLGRRTEAFF.

The chain links TRBV7-9 to TRBJ2-7; TRBD2 is a possible D gene (6 bases). The CDR3 is made up of 14 amino acids. The V gene lost 6 bases and the J gene lost 2 bases, with 14 bases spanning the gap. Germline V lookup: CDR1 SEHNR, CDR2 FQNEAQ (reference sequence). In DNA form, the CDR3 reads TGTGCCAGCAGTCCCGGGAGTTATACCTACGAGCAGTACTTC. Translated, it gives CASSPGSYTYEQYF.

The V gene is TRBV4-1, the J gene TRBJ2-4; 11 positions agree with TRBD2. This CDR3 is built from 17 residues. In germline, CDR1 is MGHRA, CDR2 YSYEKL. The V and J ends lost 1 base and 0 bases, in that order; junction bases with no gene match: 2. CDR3 sequence (DNA): TGCGCCAGCAGCCAAGTAGGACTAGCGGGAGCCAAAAACATTCAGTACTTC. As protein: CASSQVGLAGAKNIQYF.

This chain uses TRBV5-1 with TRBJ2-7; maybe TRBD2 (5 bases). Trimming left V 0 bases short and J 3 bases short, with 13 bases between. Germline V gene sequence: CDR1 SGHRS, CDR2 YFSETQ. This CDR3 has 15 amino acids. The chain's CDR3 is CASSLAGMGFYEQYF. In DNA, the CDR3 is TGCGCCAGCAGCTTGGCCGGGATGGGTTTCTACGAGCAGTACTTC.

The J gene is TRBJ2-7, the V gene TRBV7-9, with D unclear. Germline loops: CDR1 SEHNR, CDR2 FQNEAQ (reference sequence). Trimming cost V 3 bases and J 4 bases, with 7 bases left between them. This CDR3 is 12 amino acids long. CDR3 residues: CASSFERYEQYF. The CDR3 region has the DNA TGTGCCAGCAGCTTTGAGCGATACGAGCAGTACTTC.

The chain recombines TRBV6-5 with TRBJ2-1, with 7 bases identical to TRBD2. J was trimmed by 10 bases and V by 8 bases; bases with no gene match: 8. The germline V gene encodes CDR1 MNHEY and CDR2 SVGAGI. The CDR3 is 12 amino acids. The CDR3 spells CASSTSLGEQFF. The CDR3 DNA reads as TGTGCCAGCTCGACTAGCTTGGGGGAGCAGTTCTTC.

The J gene is TRBJ2-3, the V gene TRBV6-1; TRBD1 might be the D (6 bases). Germline V gene sequence: CDR1 MNHNS, CDR2 SASEGT. Deletions cut 7 bases from V and 8 bases from J, with 16 bases between. CDR3 length equals 13 residues. CDR3 DNA: TGTGCCAGCAAGGGGGTCGGTCGCAGTACGCAGTATTTT. Translating gives CASKGVGRSTQYF.

The chain is built from TRBV7-3 and TRBJ2-7; 11 nucleotides line up with TRBD2. Germline V CDR1 and CDR2: SGHTA, FQGTGA. V was pared by 3 bases and J by 6 bases, with 1 base of the junction left unmatched. The CDR3 spans 13 residues. Written as DNA, the CDR3 is TGTGCCAGCAGCTTGACTAGCGGGACCGAGCAGTACTTC. This sequence encodes CASSLTSGTEQYF.

The V and J genes are TRBV7-9 and TRBJ2-5, with TRBD1 matching 10 bases. This CDR3 has 17 amino acids. Germline V gives CDR1 SEHNR, CDR2 FQNEAQ (reference sequence). J lost 5 bases, V lost 1 base, and 10 bases had no gene match. The CDR3 is CASSLGAGQGSGETQYF. CDR3 sequence (DNA): TGTGCCAGCAGCTTAGGAGCGGGACAGGGGTCGGGTGAGACCCAGTACTTC.

The chain links TRBV7-3 to TRBJ2-5; D may be TRBD1 (5 bases). Germline CDR1 SGHTA, CDR2 FQGTGA. The CDR3 is made up of 15 amino acids. V was pared by 11 bases and J by 2 bases, with 21 bases between. CDR3 amino acids: CAEPQVGPTQETQYF. The CDR3 nucleotides read TGTGCCGAGCCTCAAGTGGGGCCTACTCAAGAGACCCAGTACTTC.

J is TRBJ1-1 and V is TRBV19; D may be TRBD1 (6 bases). CDR1 is LNHDA, CDR2 SQIVND, per germline (reference sequence). CDR3 length: 13 amino acids. Trimming left V 6 bases short and J 6 bases short, with 14 bases between. As DNA, the CDR3 is TGTGCCAGTAGCCCTTTGACAGGCGCTGAAGCTTTCTTT. It translates to CASSPLTGAEAFF. Based on the CDR3 plus reference TRBV19 and TRBJ1-1, the full variable domain is DGGITQSPKYLFRKEGQNVTLSCEQNLNHDAMYWYRQDPGQGLRLIYYSQIVNDFQKGDIAEGYSVSREKKESFPLTVTSAQKNPTAFYLCASSPLTGAEAFFGQGTRLTVV.

Only one count was recorded for this clone. The chain couples TRBV30 to TRBJ2-7, with D tentatively TRBD1 (5 bases). CDR3 size: 12 residues. Germline V gives CDR1 GTSNPN, CDR2 SVGIG (reference sequence). Trimming took 5 bases from V and 0 from J, leaving 8 bases between them. CDR3 sequence (DNA): TGTGCCTGGGCACAGGCCTCCTACGAGCAGTACTTC. It specifies CAWAQASYEQYF.

This rearrangement joins TRBV6-1 to TRBJ2-7, with 7 bases lining up with TRBD1. CDR1 is MNHNS and CDR2 is SASEGT in the germline V gene. The V gene end was trimmed by 0 bases and the J gene end by 10 bases; junction bases not matched to a gene: 9. There are 14 residues in the CDR3. The CDR3 spells CASSEAIVGGGQYF. CDR3 DNA: TGTGCCAGCAGTGAAGCGATTGTAGGGGGCGGCCAGTACTTC.

The V and J genes are TRBV29-1 and TRBJ1-3; D ambiguous. Trimming took 8 bases from V and 0 from J, leaving 11 bases between them. This CDR3 is built from 13 residues. Germline lookup yields CDR1 SQVTM and CDR2 ANQGSEA. CDR3 loop: CSTQESSGNTIYF. The CDR3 DNA reads as TGCAGCACCCAGGAAAGCTCTGGAAACACCATATATTTT.

The chain carries TRBV4-3 and TRBJ1-4, with TRBD1 matching over 7 bases. This CDR3 has 16 residues. J lost 6 bases, V lost 3 bases, and 10 bases had no gene match. The germline gives CDR1 LGHNA, CDR2 YSLEER. CDR3 protein: CASSQRGRQGDEKLFF. CDR3 nucleotides: TGCGCCAGCAGCCAGAGGGGGCGGCAGGGGGATGAAAAACTGTTTTTT.

The rearrangement uses TRBV7-9 and TRBJ2-3; D perhaps matches TRBD2 (6 bases). Looked up from germline, CDR1 is SEHNR and CDR2 is FQNEAQ (reference sequence). This CDR3 comprises 16 residues. V gave up 5 bases and J gave up 1 base, with 16 bases separating them. CDR3 region: CASSPSGGTRTDTQYF. CDR3 bases: TGTGCCAGCAGCCCTTCTGGAGGGACTCGCACAGATACGCAGTATTTT.

The chain has TRBV5-1 and TRBJ2-3, with D possibly being TRBD2 (7 bases). This CDR3 region has 16 residues. V lost 4 bases and J lost 3, with 18 bases in between. CDR1 is SGHRS, CDR2 YFSETQ, per germline. CDR3 loop: CASSPGGRFRTDTQYF. CDR3 DNA: TGCGCCAGCAGCCCGGGGGGCAGGTTCCGAACAGATACGCAGTATTTT.

In DNA, the CDR3 is TGTGCCAGCAGTTTATCAGCGGGAGGGATCTACGAGCAGTACTTC. Translation: CASSLSAGGIYEQYF. The genes are TRBV28 and TRBJ2-7; 10 nucleotides match TRBD2. After removal of 1 base from V and 3 bases from J, the junction contained 3 bases not matched to a gene. The CDR3 is 15 residues long. Per germline, CDR1 MDHEN and CDR2 SYDVKM.

The V gene is TRBV7-6, the J gene TRBJ2-1, with TRBD1 matching 7 bases. V gave up 5 bases and J gave up 9 bases; unmatched junction bases: 4. Germline V CDR1 and CDR2: SGHVS, FNYEAQ. The CDR3 has 12 residues. The CDR3 sequence is CASSRDSREQFF. CDR3 nucleotides: TGTGCCAGCAGCCGGGACAGCCGTGAGCAGTTCTTC. The whole variable domain, filled in from reference TRBV7-6 and TRBJ2-1, reads GAGVSQSPRYKVTKRGQDVALRCDPISGHVSLYWYRQALGQGPEFLTYFNYEAQQDKSGLPNDRFSAERPEGSISTLTIQRTEQRDSAMYRCASSRDSREQFFGPGTRLTVL.

This clone was seen only once. Written as DNA, the CDR3 is TGTGCCTGGAGTTGGGCAGGGGGGGAGACCCAGTACTTC. This encodes CAWSWAGGETQYF. The chain recombines TRBV30 with TRBJ2-5, with D possibly matching TRBD1 (7 bases). Germline CDR1 GTSNPN, CDR2 SVGIG (reference sequence). The V gene lost 2 bases and the J gene lost 5 bases, with 12 bases spanning the gap. The CDR3 runs to 13 residues.

CDR3 residues: CASSYSRTGSYNEQFF. In DNA, the CDR3 is TGTGCCAGCAGTTACTCGAGGACAGGGTCCTACAATGAGCAGTTCTTC. This rearrangement joins TRBV6-5 to TRBJ2-1, with TRBD1 matching over 8 bases. J lost 1 base, V lost 0 bases, and 2 bases had no gene match. The CDR3 contains 16 residues. CDR1 is MNHEY and CDR2 is SVGAGI in the germline V gene.

CDR3 in amino acids: CASSPHPSGRLENEQFF. In nucleotides, the CDR3 is TGTGCCAGCAGCCCCCACCCTAGCGGGAGGTTGGAGAATGAGCAGTTCTTC. This chain links TRBV11-1 with TRBJ2-1; 11 bases agree with TRBD2. Germline values: CDR1 SGHAT, CDR2 FQDESV (reference sequence). The CDR3 consists of 17 residues. The V segment lost 5 bases and the J segment 7 bases; nucleotides outside the gene matches: 13.

This rearrangement joins TRBV28 to TRBJ2-2; the match to TRBD2 covers 7 bases. Germline CDR1 and CDR2: MDHEN and SYDVKM. The ends lost 4 bases at V and 4 bases at J; junction bases unmatched: 3. This CDR3 has 14 amino acids. The chain's CDR3 is CASSWGLRTGELFF. Written as DNA, the CDR3 is TGTGCCAGCAGTTGGGGACTACGCACCGGGGAGCTGTTTTTT.

This clone has only one observation. The V and J genes are TRBV27 and TRBJ1-2, with 8 bases that match TRBD1. J was trimmed by 4 bases and V by 2 bases; bases with no gene match: 6. CDR1 and CDR2 (germline): MNHEY, SMNVEV (reference sequence). The CDR3 extends over 15 amino acids. CDR3 residues: CASSLSWTGTYGYTF. The CDR3, as DNA: TGTGCCAGCAGTTTAAGTTGGACAGGGACCTATGGCTACACCTTC.

The chain is built from TRBV7-8 and TRBJ2-7, with 8 bases matching TRBD1. CDR1 SGHVS and CDR2 FQNEAQ come from the germline V gene. J was trimmed by 5 bases and V by 7 bases; bases with no gene match: 10. This CDR3 region has 14 residues. The CDR3 loop reads CASTARDRIHEQYF. The CDR3, as DNA: TGTGCCAGCACCGCCCGGGACAGGATCCACGAGCAGTACTTC.

The V and J genes are TRBV6-5 and TRBJ1-1; TRBD1 matches 10 bases. Per germline, CDR1 MNHEY and CDR2 SVGAGI. Trimming removed 4 bases from V and 5 bases from J; junction bases left unmatched: 4. This CDR3 spans 14 amino acids. Written as DNA, the CDR3 is TGTGCCAGCAGTTCCGGGACAGGGGCAACTGAAGCTTTCTTT. Protein product: CASSSGTGATEAFF.